This TCR beta chain was identified in a study of blood T cell repertoires in COVID-19. Profiled with immunoSEQ multiplex PCR; TCRdb holds only in-frame clones, not every one. The sample yields around 280,000 clones, around 87% seen once. Germline V gene data show CDR1 as LGHDT and CDR2 as YNNKEL (reference sequence). The CDR3 length is 15 residues. The ends were cut back, 0 bases at V and 1 base at J, with 10 bases in the middle. Material: peripheral blood. The origin of this receptor is a man in his 70s with acute or convalescent COVID-19. The J gene is TRBJ2-7, the V gene TRBV3-1 (or the pseudogene TRBV3-2), with D unclear. CDR3 protein: CASSQDRGWSYEQYF. The CDR3 region has the DNA TGTGCCAGCAGCCAAGATAGAGGCTGGTCCTACGAGCAGTACTTC.